This T cell receptor beta chain was recorded in a study of control samples from healthy donors and cancer patients. Sequencing used immunoSEQ multiplex PCR; TCRdb keeps in-frame clones, though not all of them. The table records 95,000 to 150,000 clones, roughly 90% of them present only once. The germline gives CDR1 DFQATT, CDR2 SNEGSKA (reference sequence). With 3 bases removed from V and 7 bases from J, the gap between germline ends came to 16 bases. The CDR3 runs 14 residues. This rearrangement joins TRBV20-1 to TRBJ1-5; D unresolved. Specimen: blood. This receptor was identified in a man between 50 and 59 years old in good health. This CDR3 is CSASATTRTQPQHF. The CDR3 DNA sequence: TGCAGTGCTAGTGCTACTACGCGTACGCAGCCCCAGCATTTT.